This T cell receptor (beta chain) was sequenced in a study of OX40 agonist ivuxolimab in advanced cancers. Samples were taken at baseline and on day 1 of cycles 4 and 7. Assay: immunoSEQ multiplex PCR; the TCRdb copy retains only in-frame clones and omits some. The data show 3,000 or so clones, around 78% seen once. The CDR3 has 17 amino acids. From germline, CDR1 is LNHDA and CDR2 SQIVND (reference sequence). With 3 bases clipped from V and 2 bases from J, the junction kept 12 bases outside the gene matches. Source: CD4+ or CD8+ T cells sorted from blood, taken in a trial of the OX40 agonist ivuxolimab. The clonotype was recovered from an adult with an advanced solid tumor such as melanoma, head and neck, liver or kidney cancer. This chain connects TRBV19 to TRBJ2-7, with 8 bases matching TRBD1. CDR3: CASSMRSLGQDPYEQYF. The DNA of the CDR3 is TGTGCCAGTAGTATGCGGTCCCTGGGACAGGACCCCTACGAGCAGTACTTC.